This TCR beta chain is from a study of T cells after yellow fever vaccination. About the research overall: Fractions low in cell number were prepared with SMART-Seq v4 Ultra Low Input. Notes on the study in general: FACS-sorted repertoires could harbor abundant contaminating bulk-population clonotypes. Clones that expanded after primary vaccination mostly reappeared after the booster (roughly 95% CD4, 75% to 90% CD8). Clonotype sharing between CD4 and CD8 compartments was small.

CDR3 length: 13 residues. The ends were cut back, 5 bases at V and 4 bases at J, with 10 bases in the middle. Germline lookup yields CDR1 SGHTA and CDR2 FQGNSA. This clonotype was picked up a small number of times. Its target is not known. TCRdb re-called the 5' RACE reads through MiXCR, storing one row per CDR3 protein. Among hundreds of thousands of distinct CDR3 sequences, around an eighth were seen once, and the ten largest hold around 15%. This chain links TRBV7-2 with TRBJ2-3; D may be TRBD2 (6 bases). This sequence was found in a man aged 30 to 45 who received the YFV17D yellow fever vaccine. The sample consisted of PBMCs, taken on the day of the yellow fever booster vaccination. The CDR3 protein is CASSGLSPDTQYF. Written as DNA, the CDR3 is TGTGCCAGCAGCGGACTATCGCCAGATACGCAGTATTTT.